What follows are 5 T cell receptor beta chains derived from one specimen sequenced in a study of T cell repertoires in cytomegalovirus infection. TCRdb reprocessed the reads via MiXCR and lists one record per CDR3 protein. Altogether 200,000 or so distinct CDR3 sequences are present, roughly 27% being singletons, with the ten largest covering 31%. The material sequenced was PBMCs. All receptors come from a human donor in good health (CMV status not recorded). Some clones in this sample may be carry-over from other donors' samples.

The rearrangement joins TRBV9 to TRBJ1-4, with D perhaps matching TRBD1 (6 bases). The CDR3 contains 14 residues. The V gene's germline CDR1 is SGDLS and CDR2 YYNGEE. V dropped 3 bases and J dropped 5 bases, with 11 bases sitting between them. This chain's CDR3 is CASSEGHRNEKLFF. The CDR3 nucleotides read TGTGCCAGCAGCGAGGGACACCGGAATGAAAAACTGTTTTTT.

This sequence joins TRBV7-8 and TRBJ1-2; D not resolved. Trimming removed 1 base from V and 4 bases from J, with 10 bases in between. The CDR3 is made up of 14 amino acids. Germline CDR1 is SGHVS and CDR2 is FQNEAQ. CDR3 amino acids: CASSLGGLSYGYTF. CDR3 DNA sequence: TGTGCCAGCAGCTTAGGTGGACTGAGCTATGGCTACACCTTC.

This clonotype was counted between two and nine times. A junction end diverges from the germline sequence, so it may reflect a read error. The chain recombines TRBV5-4 with TRBJ2-5; D might be TRBD2 (5 bases). This CDR3 spans 14 amino acids. Germline values: CDR1 SGHNT, CDR2 YYREEE (reference sequence). The CDR3 spells CASSLVGLLETQYF. The CDR3 nucleotides are TGTGCCAGCAGCTTGGTCGGACTTTTGGAGACCCAGTACTTT.

This chain links TRBV19 with TRBJ2-5; weak D call: TRBD2 (5 bases). Trimming removed 4 bases at V and 7 bases at J, with 10 bases between. The CDR3 runs to 12 residues. Germline V gene lookup returns CDR1 LNHDA and CDR2 SQIVND (reference sequence). DNA of the CDR3: TGTGCCAGTAGTACCGCGGGTGTGACCCAGTACTTC. Protein product: CASSTAGVTQYF.

The rearrangement links TRBV20-1 to TRBJ2-2, with TRBD2 identical over 10 bases. Trimming removed 5 bases from V and 6 bases from J; junction bases left unmatched: 6. The length of the CDR3 is 14 residues. Germline loops: CDR1 DFQATT, CDR2 SNEGSKA (reference sequence). The CDR3 DNA reads TGCAGTGCTCCCCTAGCGGGGGTACCCGGGGAGCTGTTTTTT. Its protein product is CSAPLAGVPGELFF.